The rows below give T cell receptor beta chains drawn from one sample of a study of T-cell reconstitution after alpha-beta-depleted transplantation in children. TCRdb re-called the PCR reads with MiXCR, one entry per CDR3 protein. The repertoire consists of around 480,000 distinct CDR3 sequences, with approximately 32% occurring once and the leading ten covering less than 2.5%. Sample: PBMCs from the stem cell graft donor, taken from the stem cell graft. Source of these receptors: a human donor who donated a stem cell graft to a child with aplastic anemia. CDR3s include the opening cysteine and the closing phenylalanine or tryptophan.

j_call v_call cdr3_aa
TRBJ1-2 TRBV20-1 CSASDDREQSGYTF
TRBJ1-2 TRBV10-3 CAISESSGRRGRDYGYTF
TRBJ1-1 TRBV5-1 CASSSRQGGNTEAFF
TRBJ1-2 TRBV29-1 CSVAEDGYTF
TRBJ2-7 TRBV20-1 CSASGRHFFDEQYF
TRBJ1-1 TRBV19 CASISVARGNTEAFF
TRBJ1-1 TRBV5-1 CASSRWTGGEFDTEAFF
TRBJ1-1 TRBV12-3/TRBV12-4 CASTFGQVTEAFF
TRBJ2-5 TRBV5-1 CASSPGGQLGETQYF
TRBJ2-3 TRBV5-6 CASSPRQGRGDTQYF